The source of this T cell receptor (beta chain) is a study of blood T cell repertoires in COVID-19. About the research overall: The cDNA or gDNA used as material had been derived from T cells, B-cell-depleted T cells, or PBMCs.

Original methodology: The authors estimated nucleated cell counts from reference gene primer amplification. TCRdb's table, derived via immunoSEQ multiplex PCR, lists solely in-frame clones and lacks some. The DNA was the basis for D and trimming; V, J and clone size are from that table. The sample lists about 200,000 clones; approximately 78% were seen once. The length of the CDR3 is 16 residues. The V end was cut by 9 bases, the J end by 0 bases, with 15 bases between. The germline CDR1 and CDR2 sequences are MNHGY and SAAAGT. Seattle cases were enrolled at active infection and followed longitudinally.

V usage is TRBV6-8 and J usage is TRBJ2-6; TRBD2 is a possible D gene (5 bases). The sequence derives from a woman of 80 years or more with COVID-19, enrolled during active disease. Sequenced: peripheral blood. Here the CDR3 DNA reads TGTGCCAGGGACTTTAGGAATTTCTCTGGGGCCAACGTCCTGACTTTC. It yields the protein CARDFRNFSGANVLTF.